The 7 T cell receptor beta chains presented below share a single source sample, sequenced in a study of CD8+ T cells in alopecia areata. Following extraction, RNA underwent reverse transcription to cDNA, which served as the sequencing template. TCRdb's copy holds only in-frame clones and misses some; the assay was immunoSEQ multiplex PCR. The data show some 7,500 clones, 55% to 70% seen once. Samples from alopecia areata patients were lesional scalp punch biopsies and peripheral blood. Here the sequenced sample was skin, taken at week 0. The receptors come from a human donor with alopecia areata.

The chain couples TRBV2 to TRBJ1-2; D not resolved. V shed 7 bases and J shed 6 bases, with 15 bases lying between them. CDR3 size: 13 residues. The germline V gene has CDR1 SNHLY and CDR2 FYNNEI. The CDR3 sequence is CASTTLRTDGYTF. CDR3 coding DNA: TGTGCCAGCACCACCTTGAGGACGGATGGCTACACCTTC.

This clone was detected once. The chain recombines TRBV5-6 with TRBJ2-5, with TRBD2 matching 7 bases. V was pared by 5 bases and J by 2 bases, with 9 bases of the junction left unmatched. Germline CDR1 and CDR2: SGHDT and YYEEEE. This CDR3 has 15 residues. The CDR3 reads CASRRYPGGQETQYF. The CDR3 nucleotides read TGTGCCAGCAGACGCTACCCGGGGGGACAAGAGACCCAGTACTTC.

The V call is TRBV9, the J call TRBJ1-1, with 9 nucleotides matching TRBD1. From germline, CDR1 is SGDLS and CDR2 YYNGEE. Trimming cost V 0 bases and J 7 bases; bases outside gene matches: 7. This CDR3 contains 15 residues. The CDR3 DNA reads as TGTGCCAGCAGCGTAGCTACAGGGGGCATTGGTGAAGCTTTCTTT. As protein: CASSVATGGIGEAFF.

This clone turned up a few times. The chain recombines TRBV7-2 with TRBJ2-5; perhaps TRBD1 as D (6 bases). The CDR3 is 15 amino acids. In germline, CDR1 is SGHTA, CDR2 FQGNSA. V was shortened by 3 bases and J by 1 base, with 12 bases between the two germline ends. This CDR3 reads CASSLQGIAQETQYF. CDR3 bases: TGTGCCAGCAGCTTGCAGGGGATTGCCCAAGAGACCCAGTACTTC.

This clone appeared a few times. The chain uses TRBV10-3 and TRBJ2-5, with no clear D. Per the germline V gene, CDR1 is ENHRY and CDR2 is SYGVKD. The length of the CDR3 is 11 residues. Deletions cut 5 bases from V and 8 bases from J, with 9 bases between. In DNA, the CDR3 is TGTGCCATCAGTAGTGCGGAAACCCAGTACTTC. Residues: CAISSAETQYF.

This sequence joins TRBV29-1 and TRBJ2-5; the D gene is possibly TRBD1 (6 bases). CDR3 length: 11 residues. V lost 7 bases and J 4 bases, leaving 10 bases between the germline ends. Germline lookup yields CDR1 SQVTM and CDR2 ANQGSEA. The CDR3 DNA reads TGCAGCGGCGGACAGTCAGAGACCCAGTACTTC. It codes for CSGGQSETQYF.

The rearrangement links TRBV2 to TRBJ1-2; unclear D gene. Germline-derived CDR1 and CDR2 are SNHLY and FYNNEI. Deletions cut 1 base from V and 12 bases from J, with 12 bases between. The CDR3 runs to 12 residues. The CDR3 sequence is CASSEEEPAHTF. CDR3 sequence (DNA): TGTGCCAGCAGTGAAGAGGAACCAGCCCACACCTTC. The entire variable domain, with the rest obtained from reference TRBV2 and TRBJ1-2, is as follows: EPEVTQTPSHQVTQMGQEVILRCVPISNHLYFYWYRQILGQKVEFLVSFYNNEISEKSEIFDDQFSVERPDGSNFTLKIRSTKLEDSAMYFCASSEEEPAHTFGSGTRLTVV.